The 19 T cell receptor beta chains below all came from one sample that was sequenced in a study of cytomegalovirus exposure and HLA in healthy donors (TCRdb year 2017). Library construction relied on the immunoSEQ multiplex PCR assay. For the multiplex PCR, a mixture combining 60 forward primers for TCR Vbeta segments and 13 reverse primers for TCR Jbeta segments was used. TCRdb stores this immuneACCESS table with in-frame sequences only. Part of the clones is absent; in the studies checked, under half of the shortfall reflects unresolved V genes, and no reason is known for the rest. Within this sample are more than 150,000 clones, with approximately 81% of them counted one time only. 0.38% of the sample belongs to the ten largest clones. The sequenced material came from PBMCs. The receptors stem from a boy aged 2 to 10 in good health and CMV-seronegative.

The rearrangement links TRBV2 to TRBJ1-2; 9 nucleotides line up with TRBD1. The CDR3 has 14 residues. CDR1 SNHLY and CDR2 FYNNEI come from the germline V gene. With V trimmed by 10 bases and J by 5 bases, 11 bases remained unmatched. CDR3 region: CATTGTGSGYGYTF. Written as DNA, the CDR3 is TGTGCCACGACCGGGACAGGGTCGGGGTATGGCTACACCTTC.

This sequence joins TRBV5-1 and TRBJ2-5; TRBD2 matches at 12 bases. The J call may be incorrect, as the DNA end agrees better with TRBJ2-7. Per germline, CDR1 SGHRS and CDR2 YFSETQ. The CDR3 is 16 amino acids. The CDR3 here is CASSRGLAGQPYEQYF. The CDR3 bases are TGCGCCAGCAGCCGGGGACTAGCGGGCCAGCCCTACGAGCAGTACTTC.

V and J are TRBV19 and TRBJ1-2; TRBD1 is a possible D gene (5 bases). CDR1 LNHDA and CDR2 SQIVND come from the germline V gene (reference sequence). The ends were cut back, 4 bases at V and 0 bases at J, with 12 bases in the middle. The CDR3 is 15 amino acids. The CDR3 coding sequence is TGTGCCAGTAGTACCCTGGACAAGCCTAACTATGGCTACACCTTC. This codes for CASSTLDKPNYGYTF.

The chain couples TRBV29-1 to TRBJ2-2, with D uncertain. Germline V gives CDR1 SQVTM, CDR2 ANQGSEA. The V gene lost 6 bases and the J gene lost 5 bases, with 10 bases spanning the gap. The CDR3 loop spans 12 amino acids. The CDR3: CSVVRRTGELFF. CDR3 in DNA: TGCAGCGTCGTGCGCCGTACCGGGGAGCTGTTTTTT.

V gene TRBV6-1 combines with J gene TRBJ1-1, with D possibly TRBD1 on 5 matching bases. Germline V CDR1 and CDR2: MNHNS, SASEGT. This CDR3 has 13 residues. The V end lost 6 bases, the J end lost 1 base, and 9 bases lay between the germline ends. This chain's CDR3 is CASRPQGNTEAFF. CDR3 DNA: TGTGCCAGCAGACCTCAGGGGAACACTGAAGCTTTCTTT.

This rearrangement joins TRBV6-4 to TRBJ2-3, with D unclear. Trimming removed 3 bases at V and 0 bases at J, with 7 bases between. This CDR3 is 14 amino acids long. The germline V gene encodes CDR1 MRHNA and CDR2 SNTAGT. CDR3 protein: CASSEWASTDTQYF. The CDR3 nucleotides read TGTGCCAGCAGTGAGTGGGCGAGCACAGATACGCAGTATTTT.

The gene calls are TRBV28 and TRBJ2-6, with 7 bases matching TRBD2. V lost 2 bases and J lost 2; bases outside the gene matches: 0. Germline-derived CDR1 and CDR2 are MDHEN and SYDVKM. The CDR3 is made up of 15 amino acids. The CDR3 region has the DNA TGTGCCAGCAGTTTAGGGGGGGCTGGGGCCAACGTCCTGACTTTC. It codes for CASSLGGAGANVLTF.

V and J are TRBV30 and TRBJ2-3; 11 bases align to TRBD2. Germline V gene sequence: CDR1 GTSNPN, CDR2 SVGIG (reference sequence). CDR3 length: 17 residues. V lost 0 bases, J lost 2 bases, and 7 bases stayed unmatched. The CDR3 DNA follows: TGTGCCTGGAGTGTCCCGACTAGCGGGACTTACACAGATACGCAGTATTTT. Translated, it gives CAWSVPTSGTYTDTQYF.

The chain links TRBV5-1 to TRBJ2-7; 11 nucleotides match TRBD2. The germline gives CDR1 SGHRS, CDR2 YFSETQ. CDR3 length: 13 amino acids. Trimming cost V 0 bases and J 8 bases; bases outside gene matches: 1. The chain's CDR3 is CASSLGLAGKQYF. As DNA, the CDR3 is TGCGCCAGCAGCTTGGGACTAGCGGGGAAGCAGTACTTC.

V gene TRBV27 combines with J gene TRBJ1-4; unclear D gene. The CDR3 runs 15 residues. The V end was cut by 0 bases, the J end by 4 bases, with 9 bases between. Germline V gene sequence: CDR1 MNHEY, CDR2 SMNVEV (reference sequence). CDR3 in amino acids: CASSLSVENNEKLFF. The CDR3 bases are TGTGCCAGCAGTTTATCTGTTGAGAATAATGAAAAACTGTTTTTT.

J is TRBJ1-5 and V is TRBV7-9; possible D gene TRBD1, 6 bases. The V gene lost 3 bases and the J gene lost 0 bases, with 6 bases spanning the gap. This CDR3 comprises 14 residues. Germline V gene data show CDR1 as SEHNR and CDR2 as FQNEAQ (reference sequence). This chain's CDR3 is CASSLGASNQPQHF. The CDR3, as DNA: TGTGCCAGCAGCTTGGGGGCTAGCAATCAGCCCCAGCATTTT.

The chain carries TRBV12-5 and TRBJ2-7, with D tentatively TRBD1 (6 bases). V lost 6 bases, J lost 7 bases, and 16 bases lay in between. CDR3 size: 13 residues. The germline CDR1 and CDR2 sequences are LGHNT and FRNRAP. Written as DNA, the CDR3 is TGTGCTAGTGGGGTCCAGGGGCGTGGAGAGCAGTACTTC. It yields the protein CASGVQGRGEQYF.

The rearrangement joins TRBV29-1 to TRBJ2-5; perhaps TRBD2 as D (5 bases). Trimming stripped 3 bases from V and 1 base from J, with 9 bases between. Germline loops: CDR1 SQVTM, CDR2 ANQGSEA. The CDR3 is 13 amino acids. The CDR3 nucleotides read TGCAGCGTTGAGGAGAGGGTCCAAGAGACCCAGTACTTC. It specifies CSVEERVQETQYF.

The chain is built from TRBV13 and TRBJ2-7; possibly TRBD2 for D (5 bases). Germline V lookup: CDR1 PRHDT, CDR2 FYEKMQ (reference sequence). Trimming pared 4 bases from V and 5 bases from J, leaving 21 bases between. The CDR3 consists of 16 residues. The CDR3 DNA sequence: TGTGCCAGCAGCTCCACCTACTTCGGGGAGTCCCACGAGCAGTACTTC. Translated: CASSSTYFGESHEQYF.

The rearrangement links TRBV21-1 to TRBJ1-5; TRBD1 is the table's D call, not checked against the DNA. TRBV21-1 has pseudogene status. CDR3 length: 18 amino acids. Written as DNA, the CDR3 is TGTGCCAGCAGCAAAGAGGGGGGACAGGGGGAACGGAATCAGCCCCAGCATTTT. This translates into CASSKEGGQGERNQPQHF.

The rearrangement uses TRBV4-2 and TRBJ2-7, with 9 positions matching TRBD1. The CDR3 has 18 residues. Germline trimming cut 0 bases from V and 0 bases from J; bases unmatched to any gene: 9. Germline V gene lookup returns CDR1 LGHNA and CDR2 YNFKEQ. In DNA, the CDR3 is TGTGCCAGCAGCCAAGATATGGACAGGGGAAGCTTCTCCTACGAGCAGTACTTC. Protein product: CASSQDMDRGSFSYEQYF.

This chain uses TRBV5-1 with TRBJ1-1; D is unclear. V was clipped by 0 bases and J by 4 bases, with 22 bases between them. Germline V gives CDR1 SGHRS, CDR2 YFSETQ. The CDR3 has 18 residues. CDR3 nucleotide sequence: TGCGCCAGCAGCTTGGCCTTGCGCCCTTTCGGGTTATTCACTGAAGCTTTCTTT. Translated: CASSLALRPFGLFTEAFF.

The chain uses TRBV30 and TRBJ2-1; 7 positions match TRBD2. The ends lost 6 bases at V and 7 bases at J; junction bases unmatched: 15. Germline CDR1 GTSNPN, CDR2 SVGIG (reference sequence). The CDR3 has 15 amino acids. CDR3 sequence reads: CACHLEGGIGNEQFF. The DNA of the CDR3 is TGTGCCTGCCACCTGGAGGGAGGGATCGGTAATGAGCAGTTCTTC.

V and J are TRBV2 and TRBJ1-2; 7 nucleotides match TRBD1. The trim removed 4 bases at V and 1 base at J, leaving 6 bases unmatched. The CDR3 extends over 15 amino acids. Germline loops: CDR1 SNHLY, CDR2 FYNNEI. The CDR3 spells CASSVKGAINYGYTF. The CDR3 DNA sequence: TGTGCCAGCAGTGTAAAGGGGGCGATTAACTATGGCTACACCTTC. The full variable domain, with the rest looked up from reference TRBV2 and TRBJ1-2, is EPEVTQTPSHQVTQMGQEVILRCVPISNHLYFYWYRQILGQKVEFLVSFYNNEISEKSEIFDDQFSVERPDGSNFTLKIRSTKLEDSAMYFCASSVKGAINYGYTFGSGTRLTVV.